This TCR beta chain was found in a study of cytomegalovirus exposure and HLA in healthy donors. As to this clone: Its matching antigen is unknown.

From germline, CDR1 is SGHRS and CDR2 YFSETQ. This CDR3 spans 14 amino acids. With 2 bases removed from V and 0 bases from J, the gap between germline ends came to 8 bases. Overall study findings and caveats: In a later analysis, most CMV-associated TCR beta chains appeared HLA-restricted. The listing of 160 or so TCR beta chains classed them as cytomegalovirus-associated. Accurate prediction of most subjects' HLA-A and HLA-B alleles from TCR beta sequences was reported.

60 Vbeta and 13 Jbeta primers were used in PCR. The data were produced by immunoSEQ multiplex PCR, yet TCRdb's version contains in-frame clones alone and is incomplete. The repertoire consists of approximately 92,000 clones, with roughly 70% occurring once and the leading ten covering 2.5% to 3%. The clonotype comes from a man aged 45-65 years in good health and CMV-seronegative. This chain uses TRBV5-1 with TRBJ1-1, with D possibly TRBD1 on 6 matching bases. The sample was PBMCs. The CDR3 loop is CASSFRGLNTEAFF. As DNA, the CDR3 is TGCGCCAGCAGCTTCAGGGGTCTGAACACTGAAGCTTTCTTT.